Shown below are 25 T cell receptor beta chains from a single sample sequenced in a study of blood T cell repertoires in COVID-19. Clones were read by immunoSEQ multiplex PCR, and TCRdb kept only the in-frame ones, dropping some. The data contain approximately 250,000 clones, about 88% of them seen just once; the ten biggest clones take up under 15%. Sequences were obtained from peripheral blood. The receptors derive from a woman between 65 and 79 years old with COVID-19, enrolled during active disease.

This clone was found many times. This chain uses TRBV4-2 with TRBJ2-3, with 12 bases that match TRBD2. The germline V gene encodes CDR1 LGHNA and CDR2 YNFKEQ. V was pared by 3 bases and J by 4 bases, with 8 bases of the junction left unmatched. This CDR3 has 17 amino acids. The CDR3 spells CASSQDGASGGADTQYF. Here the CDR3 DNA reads TGTGCCAGCAGCCAGGATGGGGCTAGCGGGGGGGCAGATACGCAGTATTTT.

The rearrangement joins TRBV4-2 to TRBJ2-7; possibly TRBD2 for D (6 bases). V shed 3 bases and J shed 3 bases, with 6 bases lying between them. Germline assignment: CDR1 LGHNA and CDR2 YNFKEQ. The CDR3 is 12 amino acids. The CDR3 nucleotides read TGTGCCAGCAGCCAGGGGGGCTACGAGCAGTACTTC. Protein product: CASSQGGYEQYF.

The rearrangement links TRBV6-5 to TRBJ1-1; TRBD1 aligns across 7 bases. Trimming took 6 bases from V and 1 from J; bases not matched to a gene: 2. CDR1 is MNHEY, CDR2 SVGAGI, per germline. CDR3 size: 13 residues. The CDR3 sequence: CASRGTENTEAFF. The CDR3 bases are TGTGCCAGCAGGGGGACAGAGAACACTGAAGCTTTCTTT.

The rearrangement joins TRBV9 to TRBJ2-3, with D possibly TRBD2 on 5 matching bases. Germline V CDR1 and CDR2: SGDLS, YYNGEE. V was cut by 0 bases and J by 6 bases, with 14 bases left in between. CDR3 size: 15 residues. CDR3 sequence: CASSVEGATSDTQYF. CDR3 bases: TGTGCCAGCAGCGTAGAGGGAGCGACCAGTGATACGCAGTATTTT.

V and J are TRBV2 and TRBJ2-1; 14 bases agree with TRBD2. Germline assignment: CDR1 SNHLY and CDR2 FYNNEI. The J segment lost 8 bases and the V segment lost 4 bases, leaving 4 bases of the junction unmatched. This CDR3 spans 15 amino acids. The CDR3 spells CASSVTSGGAHEQFF. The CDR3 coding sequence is TGTGCCAGCAGTGTGACTAGCGGGGGGGCTCATGAGCAGTTCTTC.

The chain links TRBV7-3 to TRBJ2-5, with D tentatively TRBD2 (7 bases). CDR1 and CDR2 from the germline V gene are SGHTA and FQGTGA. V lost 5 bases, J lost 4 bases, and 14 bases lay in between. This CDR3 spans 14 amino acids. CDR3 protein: CASSGGAVGETQYF. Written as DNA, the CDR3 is TGTGCCAGCAGCGGGGGGGCCGTTGGAGAGACCCAGTACTTC.

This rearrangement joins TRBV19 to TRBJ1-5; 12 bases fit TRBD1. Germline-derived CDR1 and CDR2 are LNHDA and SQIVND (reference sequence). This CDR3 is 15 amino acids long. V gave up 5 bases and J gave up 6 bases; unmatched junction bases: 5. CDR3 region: CASSVGTGGFQPQHF. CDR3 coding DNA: TGTGCCAGTAGTGTGGGGACAGGGGGCTTTCAGCCCCAGCATTTT.

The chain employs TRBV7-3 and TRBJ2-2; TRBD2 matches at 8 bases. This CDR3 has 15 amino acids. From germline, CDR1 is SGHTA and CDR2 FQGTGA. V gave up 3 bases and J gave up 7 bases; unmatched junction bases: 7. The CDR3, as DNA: TGTGCCAGCAGCTTCGGTAGCGGGGTTGACGGGGAGCTGTTTTTT. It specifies CASSFGSGVDGELFF.

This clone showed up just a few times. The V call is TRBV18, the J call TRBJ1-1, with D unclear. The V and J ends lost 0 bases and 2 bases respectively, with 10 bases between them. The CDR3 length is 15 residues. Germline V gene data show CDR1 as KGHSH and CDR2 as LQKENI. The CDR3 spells CASSPPYQANTEAFF. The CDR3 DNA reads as TGTGCCAGCTCACCACCATATCAGGCAAACACTGAAGCTTTCTTT.

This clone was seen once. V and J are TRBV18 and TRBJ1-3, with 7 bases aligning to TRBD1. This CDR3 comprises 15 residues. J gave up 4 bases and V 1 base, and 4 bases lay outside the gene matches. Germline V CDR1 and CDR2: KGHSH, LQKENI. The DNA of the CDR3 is TGTGCCAGCTCACCACAAGGGGGCTTCGGAAACACCATATATTTT. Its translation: CASSPQGGFGNTIYF.

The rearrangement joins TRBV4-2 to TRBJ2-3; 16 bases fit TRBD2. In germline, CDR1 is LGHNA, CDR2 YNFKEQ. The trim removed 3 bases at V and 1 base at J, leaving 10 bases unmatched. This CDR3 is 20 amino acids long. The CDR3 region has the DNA TGTGCCAGCAGCCAGATAGGGACTAGCGGGGGGGCTTTCGGCACAGATACGCAGTATTTT. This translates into CASSQIGTSGGAFGTDTQYF.

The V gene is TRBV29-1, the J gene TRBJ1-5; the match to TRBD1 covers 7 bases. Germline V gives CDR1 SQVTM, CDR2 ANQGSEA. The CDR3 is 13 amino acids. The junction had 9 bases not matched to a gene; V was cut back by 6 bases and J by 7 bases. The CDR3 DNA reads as TGCAGCGTCCGACAGGGTAGAGAACAGCCCCAGCATTTT. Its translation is CSVRQGREQPQHF.

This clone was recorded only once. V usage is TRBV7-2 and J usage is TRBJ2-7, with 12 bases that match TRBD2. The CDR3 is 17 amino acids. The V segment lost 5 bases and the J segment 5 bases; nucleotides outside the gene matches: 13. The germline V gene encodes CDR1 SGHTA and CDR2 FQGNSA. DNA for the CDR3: TGTGCCAGCAGCCCCCGTCGCCTAGCGGGGGGGCCCAACGAGCAGTACTTC. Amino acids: CASSPRRLAGGPNEQYF.

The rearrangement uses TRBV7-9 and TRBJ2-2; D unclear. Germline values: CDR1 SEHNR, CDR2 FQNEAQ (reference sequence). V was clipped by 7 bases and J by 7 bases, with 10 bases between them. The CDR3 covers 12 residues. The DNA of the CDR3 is TGTGCCAGCATTAGCACCCACGGGGAGCTGTTTTTT. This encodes CASISTHGELFF. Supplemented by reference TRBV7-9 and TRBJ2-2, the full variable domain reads DTGVSQNPRHKITKRGQNVTFRCDPISEHNRLYWYRQTLGQGPEFLTYFQNEAQLEKSRLLSDRFSAERPKGSFSTLEIQRTEQGDSAMYLCASISTHGELFFGEGSRLTVL.

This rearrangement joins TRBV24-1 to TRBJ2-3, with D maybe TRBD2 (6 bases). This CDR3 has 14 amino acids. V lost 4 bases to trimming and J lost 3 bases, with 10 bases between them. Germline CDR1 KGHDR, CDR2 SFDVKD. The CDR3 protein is CATSDAGGTDTQYF. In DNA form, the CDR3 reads TGTGCCACCAGTGACGCCGGAGGGACAGATACGCAGTATTTT.

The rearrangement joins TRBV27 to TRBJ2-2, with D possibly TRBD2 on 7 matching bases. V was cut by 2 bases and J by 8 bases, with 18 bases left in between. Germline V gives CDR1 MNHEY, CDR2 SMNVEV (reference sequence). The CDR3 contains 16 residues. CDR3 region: CASSLVFGGPLGELFF. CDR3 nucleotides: TGTGCCAGCAGTTTAGTATTCGGGGGGCCCTTAGGGGAGCTGTTTTTT.

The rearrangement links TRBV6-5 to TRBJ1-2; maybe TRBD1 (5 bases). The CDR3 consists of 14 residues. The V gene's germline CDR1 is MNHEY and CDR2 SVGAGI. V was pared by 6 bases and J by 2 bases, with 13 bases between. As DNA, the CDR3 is TGTGCCAGCAGGGAGGAGGGACCGAACTATGGCTACACCTTC. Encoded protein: CASREEGPNYGYTF.

Here the CDR3 DNA reads TGCAGTGCTAGTCCGGGACAGAGAACCTACGAGCAGTACTTC. Translation gives CSASPGQRTYEQYF. The rearrangement joins TRBV20-1 to TRBJ2-7; 7 bases map to TRBD1. V gave up 3 bases and J gave up 2 bases; unmatched junction bases: 7. There are 14 residues in the CDR3. In germline, CDR1 is DFQATT, CDR2 SNEGSKA (reference sequence).

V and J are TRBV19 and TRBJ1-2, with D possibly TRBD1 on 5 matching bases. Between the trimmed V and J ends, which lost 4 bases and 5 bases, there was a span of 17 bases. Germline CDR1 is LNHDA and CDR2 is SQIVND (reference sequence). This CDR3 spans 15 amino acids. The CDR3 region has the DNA TGTGCCAGTAGTACGTCTGGACAAGTTTCTTATGGCTACACCTTC. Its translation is CASSTSGQVSYGYTF. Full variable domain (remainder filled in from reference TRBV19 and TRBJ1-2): DGGITQSPKYLFRKEGQNVTLSCEQNLNHDAMYWYRQDPGQGLRLIYYSQIVNDFQKGDIAEGYSVSREKKESFPLTVTSAQKNPTAFYLCASSTSGQVSYGYTFGSGTRLTVV.

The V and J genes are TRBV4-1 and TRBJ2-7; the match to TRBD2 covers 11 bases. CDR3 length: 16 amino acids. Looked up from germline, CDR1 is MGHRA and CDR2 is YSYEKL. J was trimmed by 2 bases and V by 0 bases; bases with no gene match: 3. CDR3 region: CASSQDPTSGTYEQYF. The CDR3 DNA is TGCGCCAGCAGCCAAGATCCGACTAGCGGGACCTACGAGCAGTACTTC.

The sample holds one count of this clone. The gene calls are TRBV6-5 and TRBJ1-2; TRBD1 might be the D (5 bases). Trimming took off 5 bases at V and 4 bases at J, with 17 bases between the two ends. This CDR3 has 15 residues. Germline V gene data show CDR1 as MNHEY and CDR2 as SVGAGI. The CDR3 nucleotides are TGTGCCAGCAGTCCTGGGGGGGATCCCACCTATGGCTACACCTTC. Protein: CASSPGGDPTYGYTF.

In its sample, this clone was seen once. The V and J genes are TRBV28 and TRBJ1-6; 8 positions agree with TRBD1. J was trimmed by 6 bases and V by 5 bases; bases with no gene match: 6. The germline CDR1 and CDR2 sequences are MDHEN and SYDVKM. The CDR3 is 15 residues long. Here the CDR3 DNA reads TGTGCCAGCAGTCCCCAGGGGGCGGGTAATTCACCCCTCCACTTT. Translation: CASSPQGAGNSPLHF.

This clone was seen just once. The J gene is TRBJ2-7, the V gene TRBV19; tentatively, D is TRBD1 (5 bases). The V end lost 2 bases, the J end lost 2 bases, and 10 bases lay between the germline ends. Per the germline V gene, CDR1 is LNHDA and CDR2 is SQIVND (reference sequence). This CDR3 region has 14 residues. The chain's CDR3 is CASSITGNPYEQYF. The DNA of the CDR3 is TGTGCCAGTAGTATAACAGGTAACCCCTACGAGCAGTACTTC. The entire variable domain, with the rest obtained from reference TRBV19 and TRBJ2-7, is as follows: DGGITQSPKYLFRKEGQNVTLSCEQNLNHDAMYWYRQDPGQGLRLIYYSQIVNDFQKGDIAEGYSVSREKKESFPLTVTSAQKNPTAFYLCASSITGNPYEQYFGPGTRLTVT.

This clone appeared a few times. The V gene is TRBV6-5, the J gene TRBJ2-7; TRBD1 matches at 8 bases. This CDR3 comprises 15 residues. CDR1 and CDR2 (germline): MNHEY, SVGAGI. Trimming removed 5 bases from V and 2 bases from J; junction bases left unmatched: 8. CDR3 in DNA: TGTGCCAGCAGTCCTCGACAGGGGCGCCCCTACGAGCAGTACTTC. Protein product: CASSPRQGRPYEQYF.

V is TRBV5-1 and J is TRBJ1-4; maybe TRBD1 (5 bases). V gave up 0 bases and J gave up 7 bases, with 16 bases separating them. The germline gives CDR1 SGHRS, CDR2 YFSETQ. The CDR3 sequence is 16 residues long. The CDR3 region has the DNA TGCGCCAGCAGCTTGGATGGGTACGGGGGAGGTGAAAAACTGTTTTTT. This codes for CASSLDGYGGGEKLFF.